The 31 T cell receptor beta chains listed next were all sequenced from one sample in a study of blood T cells in healthy people across ages (dated by TCRdb to between 2014 and 2016). The protocol used for the library was 5' RACE. TCRdb shows the sequencer as Illumina HiSeq 2500. The second PCR ran for about 6 to 11 cycles and used a J-beta primer mix along with a sample-barcoded 5' primer. TCRdb reran the public reads through fastp at Q25 and MiXCR, keeping productive beta chains. Identical CDR3 proteins give one entry, which carries the most common genes and DNA. This sample gives about 620,000 distinct CDR3 sequences in total; about 50% of them show up just once. The ten largest account for about 14% of the sample. Sequenced: blood. These receptors were collected from a woman aged 80 or over in good health.

This rearrangement joins TRBV30 to TRBJ2-4; D remains unclear. CDR1 is GTSNPN and CDR2 is SVGIG in the germline V gene (reference sequence). Deletions cut 4 bases from V and 2 bases from J, with 12 bases between. This CDR3 is built from 14 residues. The CDR3 DNA sequence: TGTGCCTGGAACCTGGGAAGAACCAAAAACATTCAGTACTTC. This encodes CAWNLGRTKNIQYF.

This clonotype was picked up many times. This chain uses TRBV4-1 with TRBJ2-3; the D gene is possibly TRBD1 (5 bases). The CDR3 sequence is 15 residues long. Between the trimmed V and J ends, which lost 0 bases and 1 base, there was a span of 8 bases. Germline V gene sequence: CDR1 MGHRA, CDR2 YSYEKL. The CDR3 DNA follows: TGCGCCAGCAGCCAAGACAGGGAAGGCACAGATACGCAGTATTTT. Encoded protein: CASSQDREGTDTQYF.

The rearrangement links TRBV3-1 to TRBJ2-1, with D unresolved. The DNA matches TRBJ2-7 better at its end, which makes the J call doubtful. This CDR3 is 13 amino acids long. Germline V gene sequence: CDR1 LGHDT, CDR2 YNNKEL (reference sequence). The CDR3 coding sequence is TGTGCCAGCAGCCAAGAATCCGGGTTGAAGCAGTACTTC. Residues: CASSQESGLKQYF.

This chain connects TRBV3-1 to TRBJ1-2; D unclear. The CDR3 is made up of 14 amino acids. Trimming took 1 base from V and 5 from J, leaving 11 bases between them. The germline V gene has CDR1 LGHDT and CDR2 YNNKEL (reference sequence). CDR3 sequence (DNA): TGTGCCAGCAGCCAAGGAGGAACACGGTATGGCTACACCTTC. It translates to CASSQGGTRYGYTF.

This clonotype was observed a few times. CDR3 nucleotide sequence: TGTGCCAGCAGCAAGACAGGAACCTACGAGCAGTACTTC. Translated, it gives CASSKTGTYEQYF. This chain links TRBV6-2 or TRBV6-3 with TRBJ2-7; D might be TRBD1 (6 bases). The CDR3 consists of 13 residues. Germline assignment: CDR1 MNHEY and CDR2 SVGEGT. Trimming shortened V by 6 bases and J by 2 bases, and 11 bases separated the two germline ends.

The chain combines TRBV4-3 with TRBJ2-1; perhaps D is TRBD1 or TRBD2 (7 bases each). Looked up from germline, CDR1 is LGHNA and CDR2 is YSLEER. This CDR3 has 16 residues. Trimming shortened V by 3 bases and J by 6 bases, and 18 bases separated the two germline ends. CDR3 sequence: CASSHSQGGGINEQFF. CDR3 sequence (DNA): TGCGCCAGCAGCCATTCCCAGGGGGGAGGGATCAATGAGCAGTTCTTC.

Comment on this clonotype: Since a much larger clone is just one base distant, this may be a read error. The V and J genes are TRBV28 and TRBJ2-7; 7 nucleotides line up with TRBD1. TRBJ2-4 matches the DNA end more closely, so the J call is doubtful. This CDR3 is 13 amino acids long. The germline CDR1 and CDR2 sequences are MDHEN and SYDVKM. This CDR3 is CAVGQVLGGIQYF. The CDR3, as DNA: TGTGCCGTAGGACAGGTCCTAGGGGGCATTCAGTACTTC.

This clonotype occurred many times. The J gene is TRBJ2-1, the V gene TRBV5-1; tentative D call: TRBD1 (6 bases). The CDR3 contains 15 residues. Germline CDR1 and CDR2: SGHRS and YFSETQ. Deletions cut 1 base from V and 4 bases from J, with 12 bases between. The CDR3 DNA sequence: TGCGCCAGCAGCTTGTCCCCCGGACAGTACAATGAGCAGTTCTTC. This sequence encodes CASSLSPGQYNEQFF.

This chain joins TRBV7-2 and TRBJ2-2; D is possibly TRBD1 (5 bases). The germline V gene has CDR1 SGHTA and CDR2 FQGNSA. This CDR3 spans 12 amino acids. Trimming shortened V by 1 base and J by 16 bases, and 13 bases separated the two germline ends. The CDR3 region is CASSLESRVQFF. The CDR3 DNA reads TGTGCCAGCAGCTTAGAGTCCAGGGTGCAGTTTTTT.

This chain connects TRBV20-1 to TRBJ1-5; D ambiguous. Germline V gene sequence: CDR1 DFQATT, CDR2 SNEGSKA (reference sequence). The ends were cut back, 1 base at V and 5 bases at J, with 9 bases in the middle. The CDR3 totals 13 residues. CDR3 nucleotides: TGCAGTGCTAGAGCCCTTGTCGATCAGCCCCAGCATTTT. This translates into CSARALVDQPQHF.

This clonotype has only a few counts. The rearrangement links TRBV7-3 to TRBJ1-1, with D unresolved. Germline V gives CDR1 SGHTA, CDR2 FQGTGA. Between the trimmed V and J ends, which lost 2 bases and 1 base, there was a span of 17 bases. The CDR3 has 17 amino acids. This CDR3 reads CASSLYSSEGRNTEAFF. The CDR3 DNA follows: TGTGCCAGCAGCTTATATTCGAGCGAGGGCAGGAACACTGAAGCTTTCTTT.

The chain links TRBV9 to TRBJ2-1; the match to TRBD1 covers 8 bases. The V gene's germline CDR1 is SGDLS and CDR2 YYNGEE. V lost 4 bases to trimming and J lost 3 bases; unmatched junction nucleotides: 6. The CDR3 covers 15 residues. The chain's CDR3 is CASSPQDRVYNEQFF. CDR3 DNA: TGTGCCAGCAGCCCCCAGGACAGGGTCTACAATGAGCAGTTCTTC.

Comment on this clonotype: A much larger clone sits a single nucleotide away, making a read error possible. The chain couples TRBV27 to TRBJ2-5; no clear D gene. This CDR3 is 15 amino acids long. Per germline, CDR1 MNHEY and CDR2 SMNVEV (reference sequence). The CDR3 coding sequence is TGTGCCTGCAGACCTATGATTAGCCCACAAGAGACCCAGTACTTC. It translates to CACRPMISPQETQYF.

Comments on this clonotype: Given a much more abundant clone one base away, this may be a read error. The gene calls are TRBV20-1 and TRBJ2-7; 9 nucleotides align to TRBD1. The CDR3 extends over 12 amino acids. V lost 6 bases to trimming and J lost 7 bases; unmatched junction nucleotides: 7. CDR1 DFQATT and CDR2 SNEGSKA come from the germline V gene (reference sequence). The chain's CDR3 is CSATGGRNEQYF. CDR3 sequence (DNA): TGCAGTGCCACAGGGGGCAGGAATGAGCAGTACTTC.

This sequence joins TRBV2 and TRBJ1-5; D is undetermined. Germline V gives CDR1 SNHLY, CDR2 FYNNEI. The CDR3 runs 14 residues. V lost 4 bases and J 4 bases, leaving 11 bases between the germline ends. DNA of the CDR3: TGTGCCAGCAGTGGTCGGGCCCGAAATCAGCCCCAGCATTTT. This gives the protein CASSGRARNQPQHF.

J is TRBJ2-1 and V is TRBV20-1; 9 bases align to TRBD1. This CDR3 has 16 residues. Germline V lookup: CDR1 DFQATT, CDR2 SNEGSKA (reference sequence). V shed 0 bases, J shed 10 bases, and the junction held 13 bases outside the gene matches. The CDR3 loop is CSAREPQGAPFKEQFF. The CDR3 DNA reads TGCAGTGCTAGAGAACCACAGGGGGCCCCTTTCAAGGAGCAGTTCTTC.

This chain connects TRBV3-1 to TRBJ2-7; possibly TRBD2 for D (5 bases). V was shortened by 5 bases and J by 7 bases, with 12 bases between the two germline ends. The V gene's germline CDR1 is LGHDT and CDR2 YNNKEL (reference sequence). This CDR3 is built from 12 residues. The CDR3 nucleotides are TGTGCCAGCAGCTCCGGAAGGAGGGAGCAGTACTTC. Amino acid sequence: CASSSGRREQYF.

The chain joins TRBV6-1 to TRBJ2-2; TRBD2 is a possible D gene (6 bases). Trimming left V 10 bases short and J 6 bases short, with 21 bases between. Germline loops: CDR1 MNHNS, CDR2 SASEGT. This CDR3 spans 15 amino acids. The CDR3 nucleotides are TGTGCCACCCATTTTGACTGGGAGGTCTCCGGGGAGCTGTTTTTT. This sequence encodes CATHFDWEVSGELFF.

The chain joins TRBV3-1 to TRBJ2-5; 10 bases match TRBD2. Unmatched junction bases numbered 14, after V lost 4 bases and J lost 3 bases. This CDR3 has 18 residues. Germline CDR1 is LGHDT and CDR2 is YNNKEL (reference sequence). DNA of the CDR3: TGTGCCAGCAGCCTCTACAAGGGGGGGACTAGCGTAGAAGAGACCCAGTACTTC. It yields the protein CASSLYKGGTSVEETQYF.

This clonotype was recorded at least ten times. The rearrangement uses TRBV20-1 and TRBJ2-3, with unresolved D. This CDR3 is 13 amino acids long. Looked up from germline, CDR1 is DFQATT and CDR2 is SNEGSKA (reference sequence). With 0 bases removed from V and 0 bases from J, the gap between germline ends came to 4 bases. Here the CDR3 reads CSARDRSTDTQYF. DNA of the CDR3: TGCAGTGCTAGAGACAGAAGCACAGATACGCAGTATTTT.

The V and J genes are TRBV20-1 and TRBJ2-2; D not resolved. There are 16 residues in the CDR3. The germline CDR1 and CDR2 sequences are DFQATT and SNEGSKA (reference sequence). V was pared by 0 bases and J by 1 base, with 12 bases between. CDR3 nucleotides: TGCAGTGCTAGAGATTACCAGAACGTGAACACCGGGGAGCTGTTTTTT. Translated, it gives CSARDYQNVNTGELFF.

V usage is TRBV21-1 and J usage is TRBJ2-3; TRBD2, the D gene given by the table, was not confirmed from the DNA. TRBV21-1 is reported as a pseudogene. CDR3 size: 20 residues. The CDR3 coding sequence is TGTGCCAGCAGCAAAATGCCAACCCAAACCCGAGGGCCGAGCACAGATACGCAGTATTTT. As protein: CASSKMPTQTRGPSTDTQYF.

In its sample, this clonotype was seen many times. DNA for the CDR3: TGTGCCAGCAGTTTGGGCAGACCCACAGATACGCAGTATTTT. Translated, it gives CASSLGRPTDTQYF. The chain has TRBV28 and TRBJ2-3, with D uncertain. V was shortened by 3 bases and J by 2 bases, with 9 bases between the two germline ends. The CDR3 is 14 amino acids. The germline CDR1 and CDR2 sequences are MDHEN and SYDVKM.

The CDR3 sequence is CSAGDEQYF. Here the CDR3 DNA reads TGCAGTGCTGGGGACGAGCAGTACTTC. V is TRBV20-1 and J is TRBJ2-7; unclear D gene. The CDR3 is 9 amino acids. Trimming shortened V by 5 bases and J by 5 bases, and 4 bases separated the two germline ends. Germline V gene lookup returns CDR1 DFQATT and CDR2 SNEGSKA (reference sequence).

The chain employs TRBV2 and TRBJ2-1, with TRBD2 identical over 11 bases. The CDR3 has 14 residues. Germline CDR1 and CDR2: SNHLY and FYNNEI. V lost 11 bases, J lost 0 bases, and 3 bases stayed unmatched. DNA for the CDR3: TGTGCCGGTAGCGGGAGGGCCTCCTACAATGAGCAGTTCTTC. Protein: CAGSGRASYNEQFF.

In its sample, this clonotype was seen a few times. The J gene is TRBJ2-1, the V gene TRBV20-1; 7 nucleotides align to TRBD2. The end of the DNA aligns better with TRBJ2-7, so the J call may be wrong. CDR3 length: 16 amino acids. The germline CDR1 and CDR2 sequences are DFQATT and SNEGSKA (reference sequence). This CDR3 reads CSASPRGRISYNEQYF. Written as DNA, the CDR3 is TGCAGTGCTAGCCCCCGCGGGAGAATCTCCTACAATGAGCAGTACTTC.

The chain joins TRBV3-1 to TRBJ2-1, with 9 bases lining up with TRBD2. Germline-derived CDR1 and CDR2 are LGHDT and YNNKEL (reference sequence). Trimming cost V 1 base and J 8 bases; bases outside gene matches: 18. This CDR3 comprises 19 residues. CDR3 in DNA: TGTGCCAGCAGCCAAGTTCCTGGCGGGAGGGCGAGCCTCCCCCATGAGCAGTTCTTC. This encodes CASSQVPGGRASLPHEQFF.

The chain is built from TRBV3-1 and TRBJ2-1; 8 bases match TRBD2. After removal of 2 bases from V and 7 bases from J, the junction contained 16 bases not matched to a gene. The CDR3 is 18 residues long. In germline, CDR1 is LGHDT, CDR2 YNNKEL (reference sequence). The DNA of the CDR3 is TGTGCCAGCAGCCAACCTATGAGACGGGCAGCGGGGGTAAATGAGCAGTTCTTC. This translates into CASSQPMRRAAGVNEQFF.

In this sample, this clonotype turned up many times. Relative to the germline gene, one junction end is altered; a read error may explain this. The chain uses TRBV14 and TRBJ1-2; no clear D gene. CDR3 length equals 13 residues. Germline lookup yields CDR1 SGHDN and CDR2 FVKESK. CDR3 amino acids: CANSQYAPYGYTF. The CDR3 nucleotides read TGTGCCAACAGCCAATATGCTCCCTATGGCTACACCTTC.

The rearrangement links TRBV5-1 to TRBJ2-3, with 8 bases aligning to TRBD2. The CDR3 sequence is 16 residues long. The V segment lost 7 bases and the J segment 5 bases; nucleotides outside the gene matches: 15. Germline V gives CDR1 SGHRS, CDR2 YFSETQ. This CDR3 reads CASATPRGGREDTQYF. The CDR3 coding sequence is TGCGCCAGCGCAACCCCCCGGGGGGGGCGTGAAGATACGCAGTATTTT.

CDR3 nucleotide sequence: TGTGCCAGCAATGGCCTAGCAGATACGCAGTATTTT. Its translation is CASNGLADTQYF. This sequence joins TRBV2 and TRBJ2-3, with unresolved D. Between the trimmed V and J ends, which lost 7 bases and 4 bases, there was a span of 9 bases. This CDR3 spans 12 amino acids. Germline CDR1 and CDR2: SNHLY and FYNNEI.